These T cell receptor beta chains were read from a single sample in a study of blood T cell repertoires in COVID-19. Some clones are missing from TCRdb's copy, which holds only in-frame ones; the method was immunoSEQ multiplex PCR. The sample yields approximately 300,000 clones, roughly four fifths seen once. Material: peripheral blood. These receptor sequences come from a person between 65 and 79 years old with COVID-19, enrolled during active disease. CDR3s include the opening cysteine and the closing phenylalanine or tryptophan. D genes are given only for firm matches. The size of a clone is reported for some rows only, either as once, few or many, or as a class for expanded clones.

V gene	clone size	J gene	D gene	CDR3 protein	CDR3 DNA
TRBV5-8	-	TRBJ1-5	TRBD1	CASSTGVLLGQPQHF	TGTGCCAGCAGCACAGGGGTTCTTTTAGGTCAGCCCCAGCATTTT
TRBV4-3	-	TRBJ2-3	-	CASSPSRRSTDTQYF	TGCGCCAGCAGCCCATCGCGGCGGAGCACAGATACGCAGTATTTT
TRBV6-5	-	TRBJ1-6	-	CASSITENSPLHF	TGTGCCAGCAGCATCACGGAGAATTCACCCCTCCACTTT
TRBV6-2/TRBV6-3	-	TRBJ1-1	-	CASSYPWRGPDTEAFF	TGTGCCAGCAGTTACCCGTGGCGGGGTCCGGACACTGAAGCTTTCTTT
TRBV6-5	-	TRBJ1-4	TRBD1	CASRDRLGNEKLFF	TGTGCCAGCAGGGACAGGTTGGGTAATGAAAAACTGTTTTTT
TRBV28	-	TRBJ1-1	TRBD1	CASSQVTTGGNTEAFF	TGTGCCAGCAGTCAGGTAACTACAGGGGGCAACACTGAAGCTTTCTTT
TRBV12-3/TRBV12-4	-	TRBJ1-3	-	CASIQTPGNTIYF	TGTGCCAGCATACAGACCCCTGGAAACACCATATATTTT
TRBV29-1	few	TRBJ2-1	TRBD2	CSVEASGGGFSWNEQFF	TGCAGCGTTGAAGCTAGCGGGGGGGGGTTCTCGTGGAATGAGCAGTTCTTC
TRBV11-3	-	TRBJ2-2	-	CASSFLGGPDTGELFF	TGTGCCAGCAGCTTTTTGGGGGGTCCGGACACCGGGGAGCTGTTTTTT
TRBV5-4	-	TRBJ1-1	-	CASSPGSTSGTEAFF	TGTGCCAGCAGCCCGGGTTCCACATCGGGCACTGAAGCTTTCTTT
TRBV28	-	TRBJ1-2	TRBD1	CASRLGGTGGHYGYTF	TGTGCCAGCCGCCTAGGGGGGACAGGGGGCCACTATGGCTACACCTTC
TRBV11-2	-	TRBJ2-7	-	CASTNGELPFYHEQYF	TGTGCCAGCACTAACGGGGAGCTACCATTTTACCACGAGCAGTACTTC
TRBV7-9	-	TRBJ1-2	TRBD1	CASSATAGTDYGYTF	TGTGCCAGCAGCGCGACCGCCGGGACAGACTATGGCTACACCTTC